A single sample gave rise to the 31 T cell receptor beta chains below, sequenced in a study of cytomegalovirus exposure and HLA in healthy donors. The table came from immunoSEQ multiplex PCR; TCRdb's copy has only in-frame clones and leaves some out. The table records fewer than 250,000 clones, around 86% of them present only once. Material: PBMCs. The origin of the receptors is a woman between 18 and 29 years old in good health and CMV-seropositive.

This clone was counted only a few times. The V and J genes are TRBV30 and TRBJ2-7, with 8 bases matching TRBD2. With V trimmed by 7 bases and J by 0 bases, 11 bases remained unmatched. Germline CDR1 reads GTSNPN; CDR2 reads SVGIG (reference sequence). This CDR3 spans 15 amino acids. CDR3 protein: CASRGEREFSYEQYF. CDR3 DNA sequence: TGTGCCTCCCGGGGGGAGCGGGAGTTCTCCTACGAGCAGTACTTC.

This clone appeared a few times. The V call is TRBV30, the J call TRBJ1-1; the D gene is possibly TRBD1 (6 bases). Germline CDR1 and CDR2: GTSNPN and SVGIG (reference sequence). The CDR3 extends over 14 amino acids. The germline V and J ends were trimmed by 0 bases and 6 bases, with 14 bases remaining between them. DNA for the CDR3: TGTGCCTGGAGTGTACACTCGGCAGGGGCTGAAGCTTTCTTT. Its protein is CAWSVHSAGAEAFF.

This rearrangement joins TRBV6-1 to TRBJ2-3, with 8 bases that match TRBD2. The germline V gene encodes CDR1 MNHNS and CDR2 SASEGT. There are 14 residues in the CDR3. V dropped 3 bases and J dropped 1; count of bases not matched to a gene: 0. CDR3 amino acids: CASSDGGGTDTQYF. The CDR3 DNA reads TGTGCCAGCAGTGACGGGGGGGGCACAGATACGCAGTATTTT.

The rearrangement links TRBV5-1 to TRBJ1-5; 12 bases align to TRBD1. The germline V gene has CDR1 SGHRS and CDR2 YFSETQ. The length of the CDR3 is 16 residues. J was trimmed by 7 bases and V by 4 bases; bases with no gene match: 9. This CDR3 is CASSPGTGGAGQPQHF. The CDR3 coding sequence is TGCGCCAGCAGCCCCGGGACAGGGGGCGCAGGACAGCCCCAGCATTTT. Drawing the rest from reference TRBV5-1 and TRBJ1-5, the complete variable domain is KAGVTQTPRYLIKTRGQQVTLSCSPISGHRSVSWYQQTPGQGLQFLFEYFSETQRNKGNFPGRFSGRQFSNSRSEMNVSTLELGDSALYLCASSPGTGGAGQPQHFGDGTRLSIL.

The chain joins TRBV9 to TRBJ2-1, with 8 nucleotides matching TRBD2. The ends lost 0 bases at V and 0 bases at J; junction bases unmatched: 5. The V gene's germline CDR1 is SGDLS and CDR2 YYNGEE. The CDR3 covers 17 residues. This CDR3 is CASSVDPLADSYNEQFF. CDR3 in DNA: TGTGCCAGCAGCGTAGACCCACTAGCGGACTCCTACAATGAGCAGTTCTTC.

The gene calls are TRBV5-6 and TRBJ1-1; maybe TRBD1 (5 bases). Germline V gene lookup returns CDR1 SGHDT and CDR2 YYEEEE. This CDR3 comprises 12 residues. Deletions cut 0 bases from V and 8 bases from J, with 8 bases between. The CDR3 region is CASSLVGGEAFF. CDR3 nucleotides: TGTGCCAGCAGCTTGGTCGGGGGGGAAGCTTTCTTT.

This clone was seen only a few times. The chain joins TRBV7-2 to TRBJ1-3; no definite D call. Trimming cost V 8 bases and J 7 bases, with 9 bases left between them. From germline, CDR1 is SGHTA and CDR2 FQGNSA. The CDR3 covers 11 residues. The CDR3, as DNA: TGTGCCAGCGGGCGGAGGAACACCATATATTTT. Translated: CASGRRNTIYF. The full variable domain, completed using reference TRBV7-2 and TRBJ1-3, is GAGVSQSPSNKVTEKGKDVELRCDPISGHTALYWYRQSLGQGLEFLIYFQGNSAPDKSGLPSDRFSAERTGGSVSTLTIQRTQQEDSAVYLCASGRRNTIYFGEGSWLTVV.

The V and J genes are TRBV6-1 and TRBJ2-1; 10 bases align to TRBD2. This CDR3 has 20 amino acids. Germline CDR1 reads MNHNS; CDR2 reads SASEGT. With 4 bases clipped from V and 0 bases from J, the junction kept 15 bases outside the gene matches. CDR3 amino acids: CASSGRTSGFFQSSYNEQFF. The CDR3, as DNA: TGTGCCAGCAGTGGGCGGACTAGCGGTTTCTTCCAGAGCTCCTACAATGAGCAGTTCTTC.

V is TRBV11-2 and J is TRBJ2-7, with TRBD2 identical over 7 bases. The germline CDR1 and CDR2 sequences are SGHAT and FQNNGV. The CDR3 has 15 residues. The J segment lost 1 base and the V segment lost 1 base, leaving 4 bases of the junction unmatched. CDR3 residues: CASSLVKRGSYEQYF. The CDR3 coding sequence is TGTGCCAGCAGCTTAGTCAAGCGGGGTTCCTACGAGCAGTACTTC.

The chain combines TRBV30 with TRBJ1-5; D unclear. The CDR3 is made up of 13 amino acids. Germline V gives CDR1 GTSNPN, CDR2 SVGIG (reference sequence). Deletions cut 0 bases from V and 4 bases from J, with 7 bases between. CDR3 DNA sequence: TGTGCCTGGAGTGTAAGTCAGAATCAGCCCCAGCATTTT. This encodes CAWSVSQNQPQHF.

This clone was observed a single time. The V call is TRBV30, the J call TRBJ1-4, with D perhaps matching TRBD1 (5 bases). The CDR3 is made up of 15 amino acids. Deletions cut 0 bases from V and 8 bases from J, with 16 bases between. Germline V gives CDR1 GTSNPN, CDR2 SVGIG (reference sequence). CDR3: CAWSVGQGAREKLFF. CDR3 in DNA: TGTGCCTGGAGTGTAGGTCAAGGGGCTCGGGAAAAACTGTTTTTT.

The chain has TRBV19 and TRBJ1-2; D gene unclear. Germline V gene lookup returns CDR1 LNHDA and CDR2 SQIVND (reference sequence). V was shortened by 6 bases and J by 4 bases, with 18 bases between the two germline ends. The CDR3 covers 15 residues. DNA for the CDR3: TGTGCCAGTAGCGTGAATTTGGCGGCGCGCTATGGCTACACCTTC. It codes for CASSVNLAARYGYTF.

CDR3 sequence reads: CASSLDRGRGYTF. CDR3 DNA: TGTGCCAGCAGCTTAGATCGGGGTCGTGGCTACACCTTC. V and J are TRBV11-2 and TRBJ1-2, with D unclear. Trimming removed 0 bases at V and 7 bases at J, with 9 bases between. This CDR3 has 13 amino acids. CDR1 SGHAT and CDR2 FQNNGV come from the germline V gene.

The gene calls are TRBV28 and TRBJ2-7; 11 bases line up with TRBD2. J gave up 4 bases and V 6 bases, and 8 bases lay outside the gene matches. Germline assignment: CDR1 MDHEN and CDR2 SYDVKM. The CDR3 runs 15 residues. CDR3 DNA sequence: TGTGCCAGCAGCCTCAGGGCTAGCGGGGGGTACGAGCAGTACTTC. Translating gives CASSLRASGGYEQYF.

The V and J genes are TRBV2 and TRBJ2-3; 9 positions match TRBD2. The V and J ends lost 3 bases and 2 bases, in that order; junction bases with no gene match: 3. CDR1 and CDR2 (germline): SNHLY, FYNNEI. This CDR3 region has 15 residues. CDR3 in DNA: TGTGCCAGCAGTGAGCTAGCGGGGATCACAGATACGCAGTATTTT. Translation: CASSELAGITDTQYF. Complete variable domain (other parts from reference TRBV2 and TRBJ2-3): EPEVTQTPSHQVTQMGQEVILRCVPISNHLYFYWYRQILGQKVEFLVSFYNNEISEKSEIFDDQFSVERPDGSNFTLKIRSTKLEDSAMYFCASSELAGITDTQYFGPGTRLTVL.

The chain links TRBV19 to TRBJ1-5; D uncertain. Germline V gene sequence: CDR1 LNHDA, CDR2 SQIVND (reference sequence). The CDR3 is 13 amino acids. The ends were cut back, 3 bases at V and 5 bases at J, with 8 bases in the middle. The CDR3 region has the DNA TGTGCCAGTAGTATGACCAGGCATCAGCCCCAGCATTTT. The encoded protein is CASSMTRHQPQHF.

CDR3 sequence: CASRPGTGRGYTF. Here the CDR3 DNA reads TGTGCCAGCCGACCCGGGACAGGGAGAGGCTACACCTTC. The V call is TRBV5-6, the J call TRBJ1-2; TRBD1 matches at 9 bases. The CDR3 consists of 13 residues. From germline, CDR1 is SGHDT and CDR2 YYEEEE. J lost 8 bases, V lost 7 bases, and 9 bases had no gene match.

The V and J genes are TRBV7-8 and TRBJ2-1, with a weak D call TRBD2 (5 bases). In germline, CDR1 is SGHVS, CDR2 FQNEAQ. The CDR3 is 15 residues long. Trimming stripped 7 bases from V and 7 bases from J, with 20 bases between. CDR3 coding DNA: TGTGCCAGCATTTTAAGTGGGAGTGCTAGGAATGAGCAGTTCTTC. It translates to CASILSGSARNEQFF. The complete variable domain, with remaining parts taken from reference TRBV7-8 and TRBJ2-1, reads GAGVSQSPRYKVAKRGQDVALRCDPISGHVSLFWYQQALGQGPEFLTYFQNEAQLDKSGLPSDRFFAERPEGSVSTLKIQRTQQEDSAVYLCASILSGSARNEQFFGPGTRLTVL.

The CDR3 region is CASSPGTSGRVEQFF. The CDR3 nucleotides are TGTGCCAGTAGCCCGGGGACTAGCGGGAGGGTTGAGCAGTTCTTC. The V gene is TRBV19, the J gene TRBJ2-1; 16 nucleotides align to TRBD2. The CDR3 consists of 15 residues. V dropped 6 bases and J dropped 9; count of bases not matched to a gene: 5. CDR1 is LNHDA and CDR2 is SQIVND in the germline V gene (reference sequence). The full variable domain, with the rest looked up from reference TRBV19 and TRBJ2-1, is DGGITQSPKYLFRKEGQNVTLSCEQNLNHDAMYWYRQDPGQGLRLIYYSQIVNDFQKGDIAEGYSVSREKKESFPLTVTSAQKNPTAFYLCASSPGTSGRVEQFFGPGTRLTVL.

The chain uses TRBV5-1 and TRBJ2-2, with TRBD1 matching 9 bases. CDR1 is SGHRS and CDR2 is YFSETQ in the germline V gene. The CDR3 extends over 15 amino acids. V was pared by 2 bases and J by 7 bases, with 6 bases of the junction left unmatched. The CDR3 DNA reads as TGCGCCAGCAGCTTAAACAGGGGGCTAGACGGGGAGCTGTTTTTT. It translates to CASSLNRGLDGELFF. The whole variable domain, filled in from reference TRBV5-1 and TRBJ2-2, reads KAGVTQTPRYLIKTRGQQVTLSCSPISGHRSVSWYQQTPGQGLQFLFEYFSETQRNKGNFPGRFSGRQFSNSRSEMNVSTLELGDSALYLCASSLNRGLDGELFFGEGSRLTVL.

The V and J genes are TRBV30 and TRBJ1-2; D not resolved. Germline values: CDR1 GTSNPN, CDR2 SVGIG (reference sequence). This CDR3 is 15 amino acids long. Trimming stripped 2 bases from V and 0 bases from J, with 13 bases between. CDR3 in DNA: TGTGCCTGGAGTCCTCAGCCGGGGTCTAACTATGGCTACACCTTC. Protein product: CAWSPQPGSNYGYTF.

CDR3 sequence: CASSALRGGGELFF. The CDR3 DNA follows: TGTGCCAGCAGCGCCCTGAGGGGGGGCGGGGAGCTGTTTTTT. The chain recombines TRBV11-2 with TRBJ2-2; possible D gene TRBD2, 7 bases. Between the trimmed V and J ends, which lost 5 bases and 7 bases, there was a span of 14 bases. CDR3 length: 14 amino acids. Germline V gene sequence: CDR1 SGHAT, CDR2 FQNNGV.

The CDR3 sequence is CASSRLNRGYMNTEAFF. DNA of the CDR3: TGTGCCAGCAGCCGATTAAACAGGGGCTACATGAACACTGAAGCTTTCTTT. The genes are TRBV9 and TRBJ1-1, with 7 bases fitting TRBD1. Trimming took 4 bases from V and 0 from J; bases not matched to a gene: 12. The CDR3 sequence is 17 residues long. Germline CDR1 is SGDLS and CDR2 is YYNGEE.

This sequence joins TRBV7-9 and TRBJ1-2; D remains ambiguous. V lost 3 bases and J lost 4, with 9 bases in between. The CDR3 consists of 13 residues. Germline loops: CDR1 SEHNR, CDR2 FQNEAQ (reference sequence). The CDR3 DNA reads TGTGCCAGCAGCTTTGACGGGGTCTATGGCTACACCTTC. It specifies CASSFDGVYGYTF.

The V and J genes are TRBV28 and TRBJ2-3, with 10 bases identical to TRBD2. The CDR3 runs 15 residues. The germline V gene has CDR1 MDHEN and CDR2 SYDVKM. The ends lost 3 bases at V and 3 bases at J; junction bases unmatched: 3. The CDR3 reads CASSFSSGRTDTQYF. The CDR3 nucleotides are TGTGCCAGCAGTTTCAGTAGCGGGAGGACAGATACGCAGTATTTT.

CDR3 amino acids: CASSQADRLAGGPSYNEQFF. The CDR3 DNA reads TGTGCCAGCAGCCAAGCCGATCGGCTAGCGGGAGGGCCCTCCTACAATGAGCAGTTCTTC. V gene TRBV4-2 combines with J gene TRBJ2-1, with TRBD2 identical over 12 bases. CDR3 length: 20 amino acids. CDR1 and CDR2 from the germline V gene are LGHNA and YNFKEQ. The ends lost 1 base at V and 0 bases at J; junction bases unmatched: 10.

The chain couples TRBV5-1 to TRBJ2-7, with D perhaps matching TRBD2 (6 bases). The length of the CDR3 is 16 residues. From germline, CDR1 is SGHRS and CDR2 YFSETQ. Trimming removed 2 bases from V and 0 bases from J, with 15 bases in between. CDR3 in amino acids: CASSFIPSANSYEQYF. The CDR3 DNA is TGCGCCAGCAGCTTCATCCCTAGCGCAAACTCCTACGAGCAGTACTTC.

The V call is TRBV15, the J call TRBJ1-1; the match to TRBD1 covers 8 bases. CDR1 and CDR2 from the germline V gene are LNHNV and YYDKDF (reference sequence). The CDR3 runs 16 residues. V lost 2 bases, J lost 2 bases, and 7 bases stayed unmatched. Here the CDR3 reads CATSRQPGGKNTEAFF. In DNA, the CDR3 is TGTGCCACCAGCAGACAACCAGGGGGCAAAAACACTGAAGCTTTCTTT.

The chain links TRBV30 to TRBJ2-3; possibly TRBD2 for D (5 bases). The germline CDR1 and CDR2 sequences are GTSNPN and SVGIG (reference sequence). V lost 0 bases and J lost 2, with 9 bases in between. CDR3 length: 14 residues. This CDR3 reads CAWSVREFTDTQYF. The CDR3, as DNA: TGTGCCTGGAGTGTACGGGAATTCACAGATACGCAGTATTTT.

The chain is built from TRBV5-1 and TRBJ2-1; TRBD2 agrees at 12 bases. CDR3 length: 18 residues. Germline CDR1 and CDR2: SGHRS and YFSETQ. Trimming cost V 1 base and J 5 bases; bases outside gene matches: 10. CDR3 bases: TGCGCCAGCAGCTTGAGGCCGACTAGCGGGAGCCTGCACAATGAGCAGTTCTTC. Translation gives CASSLRPTSGSLHNEQFF.

This clone was found once. The CDR3 protein is CASSASSGISTDTQYF. CDR3 nucleotide sequence: TGTGCCAGCAGTGCATCTAGCGGGATAAGCACAGATACGCAGTATTTT. This chain links TRBV2 with TRBJ2-3; 9 bases line up with TRBD2. The length of the CDR3 is 16 residues. J lost 0 bases, V lost 4 bases, and 5 bases had no gene match. The germline CDR1 and CDR2 sequences are SNHLY and FYNNEI.